One and the same sample provided the 5 T cell receptor beta chains below, sequenced in a study of T cells in narcolepsy. This table comes from immunoSEQ multiplex PCR, and its TCRdb copy is limited to in-frame clones, with some not included. Among roughly 34,000 clones listed, less than 85% were seen once. Material: CD45RA- memory CD4+ T cells from PBMCs. The source is a human donor with narcolepsy.

This clone was observed a single time. The chain couples TRBV6-5 to TRBJ2-7; D uncertain. The CDR3 spans 10 residues. Germline V gives CDR1 MNHEY, CDR2 SVGAGI. V was shortened by 8 bases and J by 3 bases, with 5 bases between the two germline ends. This CDR3 reads CASGYYEQYF. DNA for the CDR3: TGTGCCAGCGGCTACTACGAGCAGTACTTC.

The V and J genes are TRBV20-1 and TRBJ2-5, with D hard to call. The CDR3 covers 11 residues. The V end lost 3 bases, the J end lost 5 bases, and 7 bases lay between the germline ends. The V gene's germline CDR1 is DFQATT and CDR2 SNEGSKA (reference sequence). In nucleotides, the CDR3 is TGCAGTGCTAGTTCGGGTGAGACCCAGTACTTC. Protein sequence: CSASSGETQYF.

This clone was counted a single time. The chain couples TRBV7-8 to TRBJ2-6; D is possibly TRBD1 or TRBD2 (5 bases each). CDR1 SGHVS and CDR2 FQNEAQ come from the germline V gene. V was pared by 5 bases and J by 3 bases, with 14 bases between. CDR3 length: 16 residues. The CDR3 region is CASSRQRGSGANVLTF. CDR3 coding DNA: TGTGCCAGCAGCAGACAGAGGGGAAGTGGGGCCAACGTCCTGACTTTC.

The chain links TRBV7-2 to TRBJ1-1, with D unclear. Trimming took 8 bases from V and 3 from J, leaving 10 bases between them. Germline V gene sequence: CDR1 SGHTA, CDR2 FQGNSA. This CDR3 has 12 residues. CDR3 DNA sequence: TGTGCCAGCGGGTTGGACGACACTGAAGCTTTCTTT. Residues: CASGLDDTEAFF.

The V gene is TRBV11-2, the J gene TRBJ1-1; 8 nucleotides match TRBD1. This CDR3 contains 13 residues. The V and J ends lost 5 bases and 5 bases, in that order; junction bases with no gene match: 4. Germline assignment: CDR1 SGHAT and CDR2 FQNNGV. In nucleotides, the CDR3 is TGTGCCAGCAGCGGACAGGGAAGGACTGAAGCTTTCTTT. This gives the protein CASSGQGRTEAFF.